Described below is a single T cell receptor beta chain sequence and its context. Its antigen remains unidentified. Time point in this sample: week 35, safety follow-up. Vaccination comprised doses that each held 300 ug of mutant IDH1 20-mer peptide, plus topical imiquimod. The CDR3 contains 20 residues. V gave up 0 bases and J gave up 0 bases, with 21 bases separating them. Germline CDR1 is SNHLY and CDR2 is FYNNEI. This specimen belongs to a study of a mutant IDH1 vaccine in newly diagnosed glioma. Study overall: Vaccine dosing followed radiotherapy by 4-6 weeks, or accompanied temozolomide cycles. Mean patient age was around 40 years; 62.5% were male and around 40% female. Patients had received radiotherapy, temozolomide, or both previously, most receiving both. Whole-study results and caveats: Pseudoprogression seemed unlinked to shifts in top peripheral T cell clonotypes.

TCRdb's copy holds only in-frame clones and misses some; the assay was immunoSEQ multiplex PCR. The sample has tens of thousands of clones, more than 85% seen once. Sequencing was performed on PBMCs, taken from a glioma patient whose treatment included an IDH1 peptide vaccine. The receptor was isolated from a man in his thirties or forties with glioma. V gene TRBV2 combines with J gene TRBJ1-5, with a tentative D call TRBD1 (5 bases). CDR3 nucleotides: TGTGCCAGCAGTGAAGCGCTGGTGGTGAGAAGGGACCCTAGCAATCAGCCCCAGCATTTT. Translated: CASSEALVVRRDPSNQPQHF.